A selection of T cell receptor beta chains follows, all from one sample in a study of cytomegalovirus exposure and HLA in healthy donors. Some clones are missing from TCRdb's copy, which holds only in-frame ones; the method was immunoSEQ multiplex PCR. The repertoire table contains about 200,000 clones. Sequencing was performed on PBMCs. These receptors originate from a man under 40 in good health and CMV-seronegative. Both conserved end residues are part of each CDR3. A D gene is named only where the DNA matches it firmly.

length: 15; J: TRBJ1-1; V: TRBV11-3; D: TRBD1; DNA: TGTGCCAGCAGCTTAAAAAGGGGGACAGCGGTGAGGGCTTTCTTT; CDR3: CASSLKRGTAVRAFF
length: 14; J: TRBJ2-5; V: TRBV30; D: TRBD2; DNA: TGTGCCTGGAGGCAACTAGCGAACCAAGAGACCCAGTACTTC; CDR3: CAWRQLANQETQYF
length: 16; J: TRBJ2-5; V: TRBV5-1; D: -; DNA: TGCGCCAGCAGTTTTGTCCAGGGTGTCTTACAAGAGACCCAGTACTTC; CDR3: CASSFVQGVLQETQYF
length: 17; J: TRBJ2-3; V: TRBV7-9; D: TRBD2; DNA: TGTGCCAGCAGCCCAATGGGACTAGCGGGGGTCACAGATACGCAGTATTTT; CDR3: CASSPMGLAGVTDTQYF
length: 15; J: TRBJ2-2; V: TRBV10-1; D: TRBD1; DNA: TGCGCCAGCAGCTCCGGGACAGGGCCAGTCGGGGAGCTGTTTTTT; CDR3: CASSSGTGPVGELFF
length: 12; J: TRBJ2-7; V: TRBV7-7; D: -; DNA: TGTGCCAGCAGTAGTGGGGCAGGCGAGCAGTACTTC; CDR3: CASSSGAGEQYF
length: 17; J: TRBJ1-6; V: TRBV5-1; D: TRBD1; DNA: TGCGCCAGCAGCTCCATACCCTCGGACAGGGCCAATTCACCCCTCCACTTT; CDR3: CASSSIPSDRANSPLHF
length: 14; J: TRBJ2-1; V: TRBV6-5; D: -; DNA: TGTGCCAGCAGCCTTGACGGCCTAGCCCATGAGCAGTTCTTC; CDR3: CASSLDGLAHEQFF
length: 15; J: TRBJ2-7; V: TRBV5-1; D: -; DNA: TGCGCCAGCAGCTTGGCAGGGTCATACTCCTACGAGCAGTACTTC; CDR3: CASSLAGSYSYEQYF
length: 15; J: TRBJ2-5; V: TRBV28; D: -; DNA: TGTGCCAGCAGCAATCCGGGACTCATTGGAGGGACCCAGTACTTC; CDR3: CASSNPGLIGGTQYF
length: 16; J: TRBJ1-6; V: TRBV27; D: -; DNA: TGTGCCAGCAGTTGGGGGAGGGGGTCCTATAATTCACCCCTCCACTTT; CDR3: CASSWGRGSYNSPLHF
length: 12; J: TRBJ1-5; V: TRBV19; D: -; DNA: TGTGCCAGTAGTATAAGCGGGCAGCCCCAGCATTTT; CDR3: CASSISGQPQHF
length: 13; J: TRBJ2-5; V: TRBV27; D: TRBD1; DNA: TGTGCCAGCAGCGACAGGGGTGGCGAGACCCAGTACTTC; CDR3: CASSDRGGETQYF
length: 15; J: TRBJ2-1; V: TRBV5-8; D: -; DNA: TGTGCCAGCAGCTTGGCAGGGTTCGTGTACAATGAGCAGTTCTTC; CDR3: CASSLAGFVYNEQFF
length: 14; J: TRBJ1-2; V: TRBV6-5; D: -; DNA: TGTGCCAGCACCGTACTTTTAGCTAACTATGGCTACACCTTC; CDR3: CASTVLLANYGYTF
length: 13; J: TRBJ2-7; V: TRBV12-5; D: TRBD2; DNA: TGTGCTAGTGCCCGGGAGGTTTTCTACGAGCAGTACTTC; CDR3: CASAREVFYEQYF
length: 15; J: TRBJ1-1; V: TRBV4-1; D: -; DNA: TGCGCCAGCAGCCAAGTCGGGACCAGGGGTCCTGAAGCTTTCTTT; CDR3: CASSQVGTRGPEAFF
length: 11; J: TRBJ2-7; V: TRBV2; D: -; DNA: TGTGCCAGCAGTGCCATTTACGAGCAGTACTTC; CDR3: CASSAIYEQYF
length: 15; J: TRBJ2-7; V: TRBV18; D: TRBD2; DNA: TGTGCCAGCTCACCACCGGGACTAGCCCTCTACGAGCAGTACTTC; CDR3: CASSPPGLALYEQYF
length: 10; J: TRBJ2-1; V: TRBV28; D: TRBD2; DNA: TGTTTAGCGGGGGACAATGAGCAGTTCTTC; CDR3: CLAGDNEQFF
length: 15; J: TRBJ2-3; V: TRBV30; D: TRBD2; DNA: TGTGCCTGGGTCCGGACTAGACTAAACACAGATACGCAGTATTTT; CDR3: CAWVRTRLNTDTQYF
length: 14; J: TRBJ1-5; V: TRBV9; D: -; DNA: TGTGCCAGCAGCGGGAAGGACAGAGAACAGCCCCAGCATTTT; CDR3: CASSGKDREQPQHF
length: 16; J: TRBJ2-3; V: TRBV30; D: -; DNA: TGTGCCTGGAGTGTATTAAGCGGGTCATACACAGATACGCAGTATTTT; CDR3: CAWSVLSGSYTDTQYF
length: 14; J: TRBJ1-1; V: TRBV18; D: TRBD1; DNA: TGTGCCAGCTCACTGGGGACAGGGGGCACTGAAGCTTTCTTT; CDR3: CASSLGTGGTEAFF
length: 14; J: TRBJ1-2; V: TRBV5-8; D: TRBD1; DNA: TGTGCCAGCAGCCTTCGGGACAGGGACTATGGCTACACCTTC; CDR3: CASSLRDRDYGYTF
length: 21; J: TRBJ2-7; V: TRBV5-1; D: -; DNA: TGCGCCAGCAGCTCCCACCCCGACCTTATAACGAGAACGGGAGACCCCTACGAGCAGTACTTC; CDR3: CASSSHPDLITRTGDPYEQYF
length: 16; J: TRBJ2-7; V: TRBV11-2; D: TRBD1; DNA: TGTGCCAGCAGTCTGAACGTGGGACAGGGGGAGTACGAGCAGTACTTC; CDR3: CASSLNVGQGEYEQYF
length: 16; J: TRBJ1-4; V: TRBV7-2; D: TRBD1; DNA: TGTGCCAGCAGCTTAGTAGGGGACAGGGAAGGGGAAAAACTGTTTTTT; CDR3: CASSLVGDREGEKLFF
length: 15; J: TRBJ2-1; V: TRBV4-1; D: TRBD2; DNA: TGCGCCAGCAGTGGACTCGGGACTAGAAAGGCTGAGCAGTTCTTC; CDR3: CASSGLGTRKAEQFF
length: 13; J: TRBJ1-1; V: TRBV11-3; D: TRBD1; DNA: TGTGCCAGACGGACAGGGCGAAACACTGAAGCTTTCTTT; CDR3: CARRTGRNTEAFF
length: 17; J: TRBJ2-1; V: TRBV10-1; D: TRBD2; DNA: TGCGCCAGCAGTCCGGGACTAGCGGGAGGGCTAAACAATGAGCAGTTCTTC; CDR3: CASSPGLAGGLNNEQFF
length: 13; J: TRBJ1-6; V: TRBV10-1; D: -; DNA: TGCGCCAGCAGTGAGTCGATCACTGCACCCCTCCACTTT; CDR3: CASSESITAPLHF
length: 16; J: TRBJ2-2; V: TRBV7-6; D: -; DNA: TGTGCCAGCAGCTTAGTTAGCCCTCCGAACACCGGGGAGCTGTTTTTT; CDR3: CASSLVSPPNTGELFF
length: 13; J: TRBJ2-7; V: TRBV7-2; D: -; DNA: TGTGCCAGCAGCTTCGGTCTAAGCTACGAGCAGTACTTC; CDR3: CASSFGLSYEQYF
length: 15; J: TRBJ2-3; V: TRBV19; D: TRBD1; DNA: TGTGCCAGTAGTAGACCTGGACAGGGCACAGATACGCAGTATTTT; CDR3: CASSRPGQGTDTQYF
length: 15; J: TRBJ1-2; V: TRBV2; D: -; DNA: TGTGCCAGCAGTGATCGTCGGACTCCTAACTATGGCTACACCTTC; CDR3: CASSDRRTPNYGYTF
length: 14; J: TRBJ1-5; V: TRBV19; D: TRBD1; DNA: TGTGCCAGCCTTCAGCAGGGGGCGGGACAGCCCCAGCATTTT; CDR3: CASLQQGAGQPQHF
length: 15; J: TRBJ2-2; V: TRBV9; D: TRBD1; DNA: TGTGCCAGCAGCGTTGGGACAGGGTACACCGGGGAGCTGTTTTTT; CDR3: CASSVGTGYTGELFF
length: 16; J: TRBJ2-1; V: TRBV5-4; D: TRBD1; DNA: TGTGCCAGCAGCTTGAGGGGGCCCCTCTCCTACAATGAGCAGTTCTTC; CDR3: CASSLRGPLSYNEQFF
length: 15; J: TRBJ2-7; V: TRBV5-1; D: -; DNA: TGCGCCAGCAGCCCATTGGGGGGAAGCTCCTACGAGCAGTACTTC; CDR3: CASSPLGGSSYEQYF
length: 16; J: TRBJ2-5; V: TRBV6-6; D: -; DNA: TGTGCCAGCACTTCCACCGGGGGTGGTCTCCAAGAGACCCAGTACTTC; CDR3: CASTSTGGGLQETQYF
length: 16; J: TRBJ2-1; V: TRBV10-1; D: -; DNA: TGCGCCAGCAGTGAGTCGGGGAGTACCGGCGACAATGAGCAGTTCTTC; CDR3: CASSESGSTGDNEQFF
length: 16; J: TRBJ2-4; V: TRBV28; D: TRBD2; DNA: TGTGCCAGCAGTTCCGGACTAGCGGGAGTGTTGAACATTCAGTACTTC; CDR3: CASSSGLAGVLNIQYF
length: 13; J: TRBJ1-5; V: TRBV6-1; D: -; DNA: TGTGCCAGCAGCCCCACGGTAAATCAGCCCCAGCATTTT; CDR3: CASSPTVNQPQHF
length: 13; J: TRBJ2-7; V: TRBV28; D: TRBD1; DNA: TGTGCCAGCAGCCGGGGACAGGCCTACGAGCAGTACTTC; CDR3: CASSRGQAYEQYF
length: 15; J: TRBJ1-5; V: TRBV27; D: TRBD1; DNA: TGTGCCAGCAGTTTATTGTCAGGGGGTGATCAGCCCCAGCATTTT; CDR3: CASSLLSGGDQPQHF
length: 13; J: TRBJ2-5; V: TRBV18; D: TRBD2; DNA: TGTGCCAGCTCACCACCGGGAATCGGGAGGCAGTACTTC; CDR3: CASSPPGIGRQYF
length: 12; J: TRBJ2-7; V: TRBV9; D: -; DNA: TGTGCCAGCAGCGCCGGGGGGCGCGAGCAGTACTTC; CDR3: CASSAGGREQYF
length: 15; J: TRBJ1-5; V: TRBV10-3; D: -; DNA: TGTGCCATCAGATGGCCAAGGGGCAAATACCAGCCCCAGCATTTT; CDR3: CAIRWPRGKYQPQHF
length: 21; J: TRBJ1-5; V: TRBV7-2; D: TRBD1; DNA: TGTGCCAGCAGCTTAGCGGCCACACCGGGACAGGGTGGGTATAGCAATCAGCCCCAGCATTTT; CDR3: CASSLAATPGQGGYSNQPQHF
length: 16; J: TRBJ2-2; V: TRBV7-2; D: TRBD2; DNA: TGTGCCAGCAGCTTCGGACTAGCGGGAGATGCCGGGGAGCTGTTTTTT; CDR3: CASSFGLAGDAGELFF
length: 18; J: TRBJ2-7; V: TRBV23-1; D: TRBD1; DNA: TGCGCCAGCAGTCGATGGAAGGGGACAGCCGTAAGCTCCTACGAGCAGTACTTC; CDR3: CASSRWKGTAVSSYEQYF
length: 14; J: TRBJ2-1; V: TRBV11-3; D: -; DNA: TGTGCCAGCAGCCCCGCGGGGCGGACAAATGAGCAGTTCTTC; CDR3: CASSPAGRTNEQFF
length: 14; J: TRBJ1-1; V: TRBV27; D: -; DNA: TGTGCCAGCAGTTTAGCAGGGGCCTACACTGAAGCTTTCTTT; CDR3: CASSLAGAYTEAFF
length: 15; J: TRBJ2-5; V: TRBV5-4; D: -; DNA: TGTGCCAGCAGCTTGGGGACTAACGGGCAAGAGACCCAGTACTTC; CDR3: CASSLGTNGQETQYF
length: 15; J: TRBJ2-3; V: TRBV6-5; D: TRBD2; DNA: TGTGCCAGCAGGAAACTGGCGGGAGCGGGAGATACGCAGTATTTT; CDR3: CASRKLAGAGDTQYF
length: 14; J: TRBJ1-2; V: TRBV30; D: -; DNA: TGTGCCTGGACCCCCCGGGGTAGTTACTATGGCTACACCTTC; CDR3: CAWTPRGSYYGYTF
length: 17; J: TRBJ1-3; V: TRBV11-3; D: TRBD1; DNA: TGTGCCAGCAGCACCCGGGACAGGGGACTCTCTGGAAACACCATATATTTT; CDR3: CASSTRDRGLSGNTIYF
length: 16; J: TRBJ2-1; V: TRBV29-1; D: TRBD2; DNA: TGCAGCGTTGAAGGCCTAGCGGGGGCCTTCTACAATGAGCAGTTCTTC; CDR3: CSVEGLAGAFYNEQFF
length: 14; J: TRBJ1-1; V: TRBV10-3; D: TRBD1; DNA: TGTGCCATCAGTGGACAGGGAGGTGAAACTGAAGCTTTCTTT; CDR3: CAISGQGGETEAFF